One sample yielded the 32 T cell receptor beta chains listed below, sequenced in a study of breast tumors, draining lymph nodes, adjacent tissues. TCRdb independently ran MiXCR on the multiplex PCR reads; one entry per CDR3 protein. The sample lists fewer than 200,000 distinct CDR3 sequences; about 30% were seen once. Breast cancer patients provided tissue from their axillary draining lymph nodes. What was sequenced was axillary lymph node tissue. These receptors were obtained from a female donor with breast cancer. Some clones in this sample may be carry-over from other donors' samples.

In the case of this clonotype: The germline gene is not matched at one end of the junction; a read error may be the cause. The V gene is TRBV6-5, the J gene TRBJ2-2; D ambiguous. CDR3 length: 15 residues. Germline lookup yields CDR1 MNHEY and CDR2 SVGAGI. The CDR3 here is CASSHSRQPTGELFF. CDR3 nucleotides: TGTGCCAGCAGTCACTCTCGCCAGCCCACCGGGGAGCTGTTTTTT.

This clonotype was found a few times. The chain is built from TRBV5-1 and TRBJ1-1, with 11 bases identical to TRBD1. Per germline, CDR1 SGHRS and CDR2 YFSETQ. Trimming at V came to 2 bases and at J to 3 bases, leaving 12 bases not matched to a gene. This CDR3 is built from 18 residues. The CDR3 region has the DNA TGCGCCAGCAGCTTAAGGACAGGGGGCGCTTACTCGGACACTGAAGCTTTCTTT. Amino acids: CASSLRTGGAYSDTEAFF.

The chain joins TRBV18 to TRBJ1-5; 8 nucleotides line up with TRBD1. This CDR3 region has 16 residues. Germline V gene lookup returns CDR1 KGHSH and CDR2 LQKENI. Trimming removed 5 bases from V and 0 bases from J; junction bases left unmatched: 6. The CDR3 DNA reads as TGTGCCAGCTCAGCCGGGACAGGAAATAGCAATCAGCCCCAGCATTTT. Translated: CASSAGTGNSNQPQHF.

About this clonotype itself: A much larger clonotype is one base distant, so this may be a read error. The chain couples TRBV20-1 to TRBJ2-1; no definite D call. The germline V gene encodes CDR1 DFQATT and CDR2 SNEGSKA (reference sequence). The CDR3 consists of 17 residues. V was cut by 1 base and J by 9 bases, with 25 bases left in between. The CDR3 loop reads CSARAPNVRASLGEQFF. The CDR3 region has the DNA TGCAGTGCTAGAGCCCCCAATGTAAGGGCTTCCTTGGGTGAGCAGTTCTTC.

This clonotype was seen repeatedly, ten times or more. The chain joins TRBV6-1 to TRBJ1-6; D remains ambiguous. V lost 2 bases, J lost 9 bases, and 14 bases lay in between. The CDR3 consists of 15 residues. Germline loops: CDR1 MNHNS, CDR2 SASEGT. The CDR3 loop is CASSELEGTGSPLHF. The CDR3 region has the DNA TGTGCCAGCAGTGAACTGGAGGGAACGGGTTCACCCCTCCACTTT.

Comment on this clonotype: At one of its ends the junction is not consistent with the germline gene, which may arise from a read error. The chain has TRBV27 and TRBJ1-2; D is ambiguous. Germline loops: CDR1 MNHEY, CDR2 SMNVEV (reference sequence). The length of the CDR3 is 13 residues. The CDR3 DNA follows: TGTGCCAACAGTTTATATCGGAACTATGGCTACACCTTC. Protein sequence: CANSLYRNYGYTF.

This clonotype was counted many times. The CDR3 loop reads CASSPDLNTGELFF. The CDR3 nucleotides read TGTGCCAGCAGCCCTGACTTGAACACCGGGGAGCTGTTTTTT. This chain uses TRBV4-2 with TRBJ2-2; the D is unclear. V gave up 4 bases and J gave up 1 base, with 7 bases separating them. The CDR3 consists of 14 residues. The germline CDR1 and CDR2 sequences are LGHNA and YNFKEQ.

This clonotype was observed at least ten times. The chain has TRBV9 and TRBJ1-6, with TRBD1 matching 8 bases. Germline CDR1 is SGDLS and CDR2 is YYNGEE. This CDR3 has 14 residues. V lost 0 bases and J lost 7; bases outside the gene matches: 0. CDR3 DNA: TGTGCCAGCAGCGTAGGGGACAGGAATTCACCCCTCCACTTT. This translates into CASSVGDRNSPLHF.

This clonotype was seen repeatedly, ten times or more. The chain recombines TRBV10-3 with TRBJ1-2; D gene ambiguous. The CDR3 runs to 15 residues. V lost 3 bases, J lost 2 bases, and 13 bases lay in between. Germline lookup yields CDR1 ENHRY and CDR2 SYGVKD. CDR3 amino acids: CAISEEVRRNYGYTF. Here the CDR3 DNA reads TGTGCCATCAGTGAAGAGGTCAGGCGAAACTATGGCTACACCTTC.

This clonotype was seen many times. The chain employs TRBV12-3 or TRBV12-4 and TRBJ2-3; 8 nucleotides line up with TRBD2. V dropped 4 bases and J dropped 6; count of bases not matched to a gene: 9. This CDR3 is 15 amino acids long. This CDR3 is CASSSAGTRRDTQYF. CDR3 nucleotide sequence: TGTGCCAGCAGTTCCGCCGGGACTAGACGGGATACGCAGTATTTT.

V and J are TRBV28 and TRBJ2-7; D assignment may be TRBD1 or TRBD2 (6 bases each). The germline CDR1 and CDR2 sequences are MDHEN and SYDVKM. The germline V and J ends were trimmed by 8 bases and 2 bases, with 16 bases remaining between them. This CDR3 contains 14 residues. CDR3 bases: TGTGCCAGCGCTCCTGGGGGGCGTCCCTACGAGCAGTACTTC. The encoded protein is CASAPGGRPYEQYF. Drawing the rest from reference TRBV28 and TRBJ2-7, the complete variable domain is DVKVTQSSRYLVKRTGEKVFLECVQDMDHENMFWYRQDPGLGLRLIYFSYDVKMKEKGDIPEGYSVSREKKERFSLILESASTNQTSMYLCASAPGGRPYEQYFGPGTRLTVT.

This clonotype was seen a single time. This chain links TRBV29-1 with TRBJ2-7; TRBD1 might be the D (5 bases). The V and J ends lost 8 bases and 4 bases respectively, with 18 bases between them. The CDR3 runs 13 residues. Germline-derived CDR1 and CDR2 are SQVTM and ANQGSEA. The CDR3 DNA is TGCAGCTTGACTGGGGCTAGTATATACGAGCAGTACTTC. The encoded protein is CSLTGASIYEQYF.

This clonotype was found a few times. The rearrangement joins TRBV7-2 to TRBJ1-1; a weak D match, TRBD1 (6 bases). CDR3 size: 17 residues. V lost 2 bases and J 0 bases, leaving 16 bases between the germline ends. Per the germline V gene, CDR1 is SGHTA and CDR2 is FQGNSA. CDR3 sequence: CASSLKTGRSLNTEAFF. CDR3 nucleotide sequence: TGTGCCAGCAGCTTAAAGACAGGACGTAGTTTGAACACTGAAGCTTTCTTT.

V and J are TRBV7-9 and TRBJ2-2; no reliable D call. V was trimmed by 5 bases and J by 2 bases, leaving 9 bases between them. The length of the CDR3 is 14 residues. Germline loops: CDR1 SEHNR, CDR2 FQNEAQ (reference sequence). The CDR3 loop is CASSGSGNTGELFF. CDR3 sequence (DNA): TGTGCCAGCAGCGGCTCTGGAAACACCGGGGAGCTGTTTTTT.

As regards this clonotype: A much larger clonotype is one base distant, so this may be a read error. The gene calls are TRBV20-1 and TRBJ2-4, with D possibly called TRBD1 or TRBD2 (7 bases each). The V end was cut by 7 bases, the J end by 0 bases, with 19 bases between. Germline V gene data show CDR1 as DFQATT and CDR2 as SNEGSKA (reference sequence). The CDR3 contains 16 residues. CDR3 in amino acids: CSVQGGGGSAKNIQYF. The CDR3 bases are TGCAGTGTCCAAGGGGGCGGGGGTTCAGCCAAAAACATTCAGTACTTC.

In this sample, this clonotype turned up many times. CDR3 sequence: CASSPGTARGELFF. Written as DNA, the CDR3 is TGTGCCAGCAGCCCCGGGACGGCGCGGGGGGAGCTGTTTTTT. The chain uses TRBV11-3 and TRBJ2-2; D may correspond to TRBD1 or TRBD2 (5 bases each). Trimming shortened V by 5 bases and J by 8 bases, and 15 bases separated the two germline ends. The CDR3 spans 14 residues. The germline CDR1 and CDR2 sequences are SGHNT and YENEEA.

This clonotype was detected many times. The V and J genes are TRBV7-8 and TRBJ2-7; D is undetermined. V lost 0 bases to trimming and J lost 9 bases, with 15 bases between them. The germline V gene has CDR1 SGHVS and CDR2 FQNEAQ. This CDR3 has 14 amino acids. CDR3 nucleotides: TGTGCCAGCAGCTTAGCTTTGGGGTATACTGCGCAGTACTTC. Translated, it gives CASSLALGYTAQYF.

Note on this clonotype: Given a much more abundant clone one base away, this may be a read error. The CDR3 DNA reads as TGCGCCAGCAGCCAAGAACAGGGGATCAACACCGGGGAGCCGTTTTTT. This translates into CASSQEQGINTGEPFF. The chain recombines TRBV4-1 with TRBJ2-2; TRBD1 aligns across 7 bases. Germline values: CDR1 MGHRA, CDR2 YSYEKL. CDR3 length: 16 amino acids.

This clonotype was seen ten or more times. This chain uses TRBV2 with TRBJ1-1, with no clear D. The CDR3 totals 13 residues. V was cut by 0 bases and J by 8 bases, with 10 bases left in between. Germline CDR1 reads SNHLY; CDR2 reads FYNNEI. Here the CDR3 DNA reads TGTGCCAGCAGTGAAGCAAACGGGGTCGAAGCTTTCTTT. Residues: CASSEANGVEAFF.

A remark on this clonotype: One end of the junction fails to match germline, which may point to a read error. J is TRBJ2-1 and V is TRBV20-1; D gene uncertain. The germline gives CDR1 DFQATT, CDR2 SNEGSKA (reference sequence). The length of the CDR3 is 11 residues. DNA of the CDR3: TGCAGTGCTAGAGGGGGTCGCTCCGAAATCTTT. Its protein is CSARGGRSEIF.

This clonotype was seen repeatedly, ten times or more. CDR3 amino acids: CASSRFQGGVDGYTF. DNA for the CDR3: TGTGCCAGCAGCCGTTTCCAGGGAGGAGTGGATGGCTACACCTTC. This chain joins TRBV13 and TRBJ1-2; weak D call: TRBD1 (5 bases). Looked up from germline, CDR1 is PRHDT and CDR2 is FYEKMQ (reference sequence). The CDR3 is 15 residues long. V shed 5 bases and J shed 6 bases, with 19 bases lying between them.

The V gene is TRBV6-2 or TRBV6-3, the J gene TRBJ2-2; D uncertain. This CDR3 is 18 amino acids long. The V end was cut by 0 bases, the J end by 4 bases, with 18 bases between. The V gene's germline CDR1 is MNHEY and CDR2 SVGEGT. Here the CDR3 reads CASSYSTEKTRGTGELFF. The DNA for the CDR3 is TGTGCCAGCAGTTACTCCACTGAGAAAACGCGAGGCACCGGGGAGCTGTTTTTT.

Details on this clonotype: It may be a read error: a sequence one base away is much more abundant. The gene calls are TRBV5-5 and TRBJ2-7, with D perhaps given as TRBD1 or TRBD2 (5 bases each). Germline V gene data show CDR1 as SGHKS and CDR2 as YYEKEE (reference sequence). This CDR3 comprises 17 residues. The V and J ends lost 1 base and 0 bases respectively, with 17 bases between them. The chain's CDR3 is CASSLTGFGTVSYEQYF. The CDR3 region has the DNA TGTGCCAGCAGCTTGACCGGGTTTGGGACGGTCTCCTACGAGCAGTACTTC.

V usage is TRBV7-9 and J usage is TRBJ1-1, with TRBD1 identical over 10 bases. There are 20 residues in the CDR3. With V trimmed by 5 bases and J by 1 base, 19 bases remained unmatched. The V gene's germline CDR1 is SEHNR and CDR2 FQNEAQ (reference sequence). CDR3 coding DNA: TGTGCCAGCAGCATGAGACCGCCGGGACAGGGGATATCAGGGAACACTGAAGCTTTCTTT. Its protein product is CASSMRPPGQGISGNTEAFF.

There are many counts of this clonotype. The chain uses TRBV20-1 and TRBJ2-1, with 10 bases aligning to TRBD2. The length of the CDR3 is 16 residues. CDR1 and CDR2 (germline): DFQATT, SNEGSKA (reference sequence). With V trimmed by 4 bases and J by 7 bases, 13 bases remained unmatched. CDR3 bases: TGCAGTGCTAAGTCCCCCCTCCTAGCGGGAGTAAATGAGCAGTTCTTC. This sequence encodes CSAKSPLLAGVNEQFF.

The rearrangement uses TRBV6-6 and TRBJ1-5; the D gene is possibly TRBD1 (6 bases). The germline CDR1 and CDR2 sequences are MNHNY and SVGAGI (reference sequence). V dropped 5 bases and J dropped 4 bases, with 21 bases sitting between them. This CDR3 has 17 residues. CDR3 DNA: TGTGCCAGCAGTCAACGCGCCGTCAGGGGTGGGAATCAGCCCCAGCATTTT. Amino acid sequence: CASSQRAVRGGNQPQHF.

This clonotype showed up many times. The rearrangement links TRBV7-2 to TRBJ2-3; 8 bases line up with TRBD2. CDR1 SGHTA and CDR2 FQGNSA come from the germline V gene. J was trimmed by 4 bases and V by 5 bases; bases with no gene match: 14. The CDR3 contains 17 residues. This chain's CDR3 is CASSPSLGAGGSDTQYF. In DNA form, the CDR3 reads TGTGCCAGCAGCCCCTCCCTGGGGGCGGGGGGTTCAGATACGCAGTATTTT. Complete variable domain (other parts from reference TRBV7-2 and TRBJ2-3): GAGVSQSPSNKVTEKGKDVELRCDPISGHTALYWYRQSLGQGLEFLIYFQGNSAPDKSGLPSDRFSAERTGGSVSTLTIQRTQQEDSAVYLCASSPSLGAGGSDTQYFGPGTRLTVL.

A few counts support this clonotype. This chain uses TRBV6-5 with TRBJ1-2; maybe TRBD1 (5 bases). Trimming stripped 8 bases from V and 7 bases from J, with 14 bases between. This CDR3 comprises 12 residues. The germline V gene has CDR1 MNHEY and CDR2 SVGAGI. The CDR3 spells CASGTRGFGYTF. Written as DNA, the CDR3 is TGTGCCAGCGGGACTAGGGGATTTGGCTACACCTTC.

On this clonotype itself: A read error may be the cause here, since a much bigger clone is one base away. The chain links TRBV12-3 or TRBV12-4 to TRBJ2-7; 14 bases line up with TRBD2. The V segment lost 6 bases and the J segment 7 bases; nucleotides outside the gene matches: 8. The CDR3 spans 15 residues. The CDR3 sequence is CASSRGTSGGGEQYF. The DNA of the CDR3 is TGTGCCAGCAGCCGGGGGACTAGCGGGGGTGGGGAGCAGTACTTC.

This clonotype was found many times. The V call is TRBV2, the J call TRBJ2-1, with D possibly called TRBD1 or TRBD2 (5 bases each). The germline V and J ends were trimmed by 2 bases and 5 bases, with 16 bases remaining between them. There are 16 residues in the CDR3. Germline-derived CDR1 and CDR2 are SNHLY and FYNNEI. In nucleotides, the CDR3 is TGTGCCAGCAGTGAACCTCTCTACGGGACCAACAATGAGCAGTTCTTC. It specifies CASSEPLYGTNNEQFF.

This clonotype occurred once. The rearrangement links TRBV5-4 to TRBJ1-2; no firm D call. CDR1 is SGHNT, CDR2 YYREEE, per germline (reference sequence). V was shortened by 1 base and J by 4 bases, with 11 bases between the two germline ends. The CDR3 loop spans 14 amino acids. This CDR3 reads CASSLSTLAYGYTF. The CDR3 nucleotides read TGTGCCAGCAGCTTGTCTACCTTGGCCTATGGCTACACCTTC.

This chain connects TRBV2 to TRBJ1-4; no clear D gene. Trimming took 4 bases from V and 0 from J, leaving 6 bases between them. CDR3 length: 14 amino acids. The germline V gene encodes CDR1 SNHLY and CDR2 FYNNEI. The DNA for the CDR3 is TGTGCCAGCAGTGGGACTACAACTAATGAAAAACTGTTTTTT. It translates to CASSGTTTNEKLFF.